The clone carrying this T cell receptor (beta chain) was observed many times. Antigen unknown. This sample stems from a study of response to subunit inactivated influenza vaccine. CDR1 and CDR2 from the germline V gene are SGHTA and FQGNSA. V was shortened by 3 bases and J by 4 bases, with 9 bases between the two germline ends. CDR3 length: 13 amino acids. The study's findings and limits: Authors suggested few new T cells are recruited by each seasonal influenza vaccination.

MiXCR was run by TCRdb on the RT-PCR reads, yielding one entry per CDR3 protein. Of about 830,000 distinct CDR3 sequences listed, approximately 18% are singletons. This clonotype was sampled from a man between 50 and 59 years old who received an inactivated influenza vaccine. This chain links TRBV7-2 with TRBJ2-5; tentatively, D is TRBD2 (5 bases). The input for sequencing was PBMCs from blood, taken around 5 days after vaccination. The CDR3 reads CASSFSVSETQYF. DNA for the CDR3: TGTGCCAGCAGCTTTAGCGTCTCAGAGACCCAGTACTTC.